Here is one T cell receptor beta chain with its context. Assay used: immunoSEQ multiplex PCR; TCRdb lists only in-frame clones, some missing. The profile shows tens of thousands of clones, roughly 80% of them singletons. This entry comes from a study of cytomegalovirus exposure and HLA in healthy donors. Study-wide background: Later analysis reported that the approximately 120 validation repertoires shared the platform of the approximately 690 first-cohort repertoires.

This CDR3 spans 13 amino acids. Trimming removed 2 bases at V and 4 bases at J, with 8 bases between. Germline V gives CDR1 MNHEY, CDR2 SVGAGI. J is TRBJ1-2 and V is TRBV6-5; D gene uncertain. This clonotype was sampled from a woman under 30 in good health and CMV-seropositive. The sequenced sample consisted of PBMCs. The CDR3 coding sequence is TGTGCCAGCAGTTACACCAGACTCTATGGCTACACCTTC. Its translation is CASSYTRLYGYTF.